This T cell receptor beta chain was observed in a study of blood T cell repertoires in COVID-19. As for this clone: Other nucleotide sequences from this sample produce the same CDR3.

Adults between about 18 and 89 years of age took part from about 24 US areas. Repertoires were generated with immunoSEQ multiplex PCR, while TCRdb's copy carries only in-frame clones and drops some. The sample contains over 350,000 clones, roughly 89% of which appear only once. Germline values: CDR1 MDHEN, CDR2 SYDVKM. Trimming removed 2 bases at V and 2 bases at J, with 9 bases between. This CDR3 has 14 residues. Sequencing input: PBMCs or T cells enriched from blood (not recorded which). This sequence joins TRBV28 and TRBJ1-2, with D uncertain. This sequence originates from a woman aged 50 to 65 who had recovered from COVID-19. The CDR3 DNA follows: TGTGCCAGCAGTTTAAGAGGCCTCAACTATGGCTACACCTTC. Translating gives CASSLRGLNYGYTF.